The 8 T cell receptor beta chains below come from one sample, sequenced in a study of cytomegalovirus exposure and HLA in healthy donors. Assay: immunoSEQ multiplex PCR; the TCRdb copy retains only in-frame clones and omits some. The sample includes 80,000 to 100,000 clones, roughly nine tenths seen only once; the top ten take approximately 5.8%. Sequencing input: PBMCs. The receptor source for this set is a man between 18 and 29 years old in good health and CMV-seropositive.

The chain couples TRBV13 to TRBJ2-3, with 7 bases fitting TRBD1. V shed 3 bases, J shed 1 base, and the junction held 7 bases outside the gene matches. The germline V gene encodes CDR1 PRHDT and CDR2 FYEKMQ (reference sequence). This CDR3 has 16 amino acids. The CDR3 loop reads CASSFPTGDRTDTQYF. CDR3 nucleotide sequence: TGTGCCAGCAGCTTTCCCACAGGGGATCGCACAGATACGCAGTATTTT. The full variable domain, completed using reference TRBV13 and TRBJ2-3, is AAGVIQSPRHLIKEKRETATLKCYPIPRHDTVYWYQQGPGQDPQFLISFYEKMQSDKGSIPDRFSAQQFSDYHSELNMSSLELGDSALYFCASSFPTGDRTDTQYFGPGTRLTVL.

This clone showed up just a few times. Here the CDR3 reads CASSKGQLGYGYTF. DNA of the CDR3: TGTGCCAGTAGCAAAGGACAGTTGGGCTATGGCTACACCTTC. The chain links TRBV19 to TRBJ1-2; maybe TRBD1 (6 bases). Trimming removed 6 bases at V and 4 bases at J, with 15 bases between. The germline V gene has CDR1 LNHDA and CDR2 SQIVND (reference sequence). There are 14 residues in the CDR3.

The rearrangement links TRBV5-1 to TRBJ2-1; 16 bases align to TRBD2. CDR1 SGHRS and CDR2 YFSETQ come from the germline V gene. V gave up 4 bases and J gave up 7 bases; unmatched junction bases: 8. This CDR3 spans 17 amino acids. The CDR3 is CASSLGTSGRAVNEQFF. CDR3 nucleotide sequence: TGCGCCAGCAGCCTAGGGACTAGCGGGAGGGCCGTGAATGAGCAGTTCTTC.

V gene TRBV15 combines with J gene TRBJ2-1, with 14 bases that match TRBD2. Germline CDR1 is LNHNV and CDR2 is YYDKDF (reference sequence). The CDR3 runs to 14 residues. The junction had 3 bases not matched to a gene; V was cut back by 5 bases and J by 9 bases. The CDR3 reads CATSGLAGGGEQFF. CDR3 coding DNA: TGTGCCACCAGCGGACTAGCGGGAGGTGGTGAGCAGTTCTTC.

The V gene is TRBV27, the J gene TRBJ2-7, with TRBD1 matching 7 bases. J gave up 1 base and V 4 bases, and 4 bases lay outside the gene matches. This CDR3 is built from 14 residues. CDR1 is MNHEY and CDR2 is SMNVEV in the germline V gene (reference sequence). The CDR3 DNA is TGTGCCAGCAGTTGGGGACAGCGATCCTACGAGCAGTACTTC. This encodes CASSWGQRSYEQYF.

This clone was picked up one time. The chain links TRBV7-8 to TRBJ2-1, with 13 bases that match TRBD2. Germline V gene data show CDR1 as SGHVS and CDR2 as FQNEAQ. Trimming took 3 bases from V and 8 from J; bases not matched to a gene: 4. The CDR3 loop spans 15 amino acids. The CDR3 sequence is CASSFGLAGVYEQFF. DNA for the CDR3: TGTGCCAGCAGCTTCGGACTAGCGGGAGTCTATGAGCAGTTCTTC.

V and J are TRBV7-2 and TRBJ2-7, with 7 positions matching TRBD2. The junction had 11 bases not matched to a gene; V was cut back by 0 bases and J by 6 bases. There are 16 residues in the CDR3. Germline loops: CDR1 SGHTA, CDR2 FQGNSA. In DNA form, the CDR3 reads TGTGCCAGCAGCTTAGCAGGTCGGGGAGGGTGGGGCGAGCAGTACTTC. It translates to CASSLAGRGGWGEQYF.

This clone was seen a single time. V gene TRBV2 combines with J gene TRBJ1-2, with 9 bases matching TRBD1. Germline trimming cut 5 bases from V and 4 bases from J; bases unmatched to any gene: 14. The CDR3 sequence is 17 residues long. CDR1 is SNHLY and CDR2 is FYNNEI in the germline V gene. This chain's CDR3 is CASSNTGGNRGSYGYTF. CDR3 DNA sequence: TGTGCCAGCAGTAATACAGGGGGCAATCGCGGTAGCTATGGCTACACCTTC. Based on the CDR3 plus reference TRBV2 and TRBJ1-2, the full variable domain is EPEVTQTPSHQVTQMGQEVILRCVPISNHLYFYWYRQILGQKVEFLVSFYNNEISEKSEIFDDQFSVERPDGSNFTLKIRSTKLEDSAMYFCASSNTGGNRGSYGYTFGSGTRLTVV.